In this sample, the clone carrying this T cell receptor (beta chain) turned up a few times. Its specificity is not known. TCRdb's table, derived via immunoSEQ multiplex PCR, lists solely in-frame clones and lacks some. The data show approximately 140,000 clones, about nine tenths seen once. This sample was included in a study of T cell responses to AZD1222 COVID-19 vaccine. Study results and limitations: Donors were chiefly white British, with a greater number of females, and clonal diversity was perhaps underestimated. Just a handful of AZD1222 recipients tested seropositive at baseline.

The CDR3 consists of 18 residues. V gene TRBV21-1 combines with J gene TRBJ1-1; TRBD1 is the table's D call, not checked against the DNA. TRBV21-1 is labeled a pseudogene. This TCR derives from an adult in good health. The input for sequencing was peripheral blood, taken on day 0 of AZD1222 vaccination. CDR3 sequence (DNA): TGTGCCAGCACCCAGTTCGGGTTTTGGGGCGGCATGAACACTGAAGCTTTCTTT. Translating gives CASTQFGFWGGMNTEAFF.